This TCR beta chain was captured in a study of blood T cell repertoires in COVID-19. Study overall: The study drew acute and convalescent COVID-19 samples from the United States, Italy and Spain.

Clones were sequenced by immunoSEQ multiplex PCR, and TCRdb holds only the in-frame ones, with some missing. The table shows some 71,000 clones, with approximately 82% occurring only once. CDR1 and CDR2 (germline): LGHNA, YSLEER. The J segment lost 2 bases and the V segment lost 0 bases, leaving 5 bases of the junction unmatched. There are 16 residues in the CDR3. The clonotype comes from a woman in her forties or fifties with acute or convalescent COVID-19. Sequenced input: peripheral blood. This sequence joins TRBV4-3 and TRBJ2-7; 9 bases line up with TRBD2. In DNA form, the CDR3 reads TGCGCCAGCAGCCAAGATATTGCTAGCGGGACCTACGAGCAGTACTTC. Its translation: CASSQDIASGTYEQYF.